Listed below are T cell receptor beta chains from one sample, sequenced in a study of shared clonotypes between healthy human individuals. Libraries were prepared by immunoSEQ multiplex PCR; TCRdb keeps only in-frame clonotypes and omits some of them. The sample holds some 380,000 clones, 90% to 97% seen once. The sequencing sample was made of memory CD8+ T cells sorted from blood. These receptors came from a man aged 25-40 years in good health. The CDR3 runs from the conserved cysteine through the conserved F or W. A D gene is named only where the DNA matches it firmly. Clone size is shown for a subset of rows, as once, few, many or a class of expanded clone.

CDR3	DNA	V	size	J	D
CASSPLSGRAPYEQYF	TGTGCCAGTAGTCCCCTTAGCGGGAGGGCCCCCTACGAGCAGTACTTC	TRBV19	-	TRBJ2-7	TRBD2
CASSSLAGDLYNEQFF	TGTGCCAGCAGCTCCCTGGCGGGGGACCTATACAATGAGCAGTTCTTC	TRBV5-4	-	TRBJ2-1	TRBD2
CSSLHGGSTDTQYF	TGCAGCTCCCTACACGGCGGGAGCACAGATACGCAGTATTTT	TRBV29-1	-	TRBJ2-3	-
CASSKHPGTRSSGDYEQYF	TGTGCCAGTAGTAAGCATCCCGGGACTAGGTCGTCGGGGGACTACGAGCAGTACTTC	TRBV19	-	TRBJ2-7	TRBD2
CASSPGEFYQPQHF	TGTGCCAGCAGTCCGGGGGAATTTTATCAGCCCCAGCATTTT	TRBV27	few	TRBJ1-5	-
CASSKVLHNEQFF	TGTGCCAGTAGTAAGGTGCTTCACAATGAGCAGTTCTTC	TRBV19	-	TRBJ2-1	-
CSVTPAVNYGYTF	TGCAGCGTCACCCCGGCAGTTAACTATGGCTACACCTTC	TRBV29-1	-	TRBJ1-2	-
CASSFSGTEHYEQYF	TGTGCCAGCAGCTTCTCCGGGACAGAGCACTACGAGCAGTACTTC	TRBV5-8	-	TRBJ2-7	TRBD1
CASSQPGLAAETQYF	TGTGCCAGCAGCCAACCTGGGTTAGCTGCGGAGACCCAGTACTTC	TRBV7-6	-	TRBJ2-5	-
CASSQGTSSYEQYF	TGCGCCAGCAGCCAAGGGACTAGCTCCTACGAGCAGTACTTC	TRBV4-1	-	TRBJ2-7	TRBD2
CASRLGGSYEQYF	TGTGCCAGCAGGTTAGGGGGTTCCTACGAGCAGTACTTC	TRBV27	-	TRBJ2-7	-
CAWDQGRGQPQHF	TGTGCCTGGGACCAGGGGCGAGGTCAGCCCCAGCATTTT	TRBV30	once	TRBJ1-5	-
CASSLLGYRETQYF	TGCGCCAGCAGCTTGCTGGGGTACAGGGAGACCCAGTACTTC	TRBV5-1	-	TRBJ2-5	-
CASSLDLAGAYEQYF	TGTGCCAGCAGTTTAGATCTAGCGGGAGCGTACGAGCAGTACTTC	TRBV27	once	TRBJ2-7	TRBD2
CASSQPGTSGRVEQFF	TGCGCCAGCAGCCAACCCGGGACTAGCGGGAGGGTTGAGCAGTTCTTC	TRBV4-1	-	TRBJ2-1	TRBD2
CASSLASGSYEQYF	TGTGCCAGCAGCTTGGCTAGCGGCTCCTACGAGCAGTACTTC	TRBV5-4	-	TRBJ2-7	TRBD2
CASSEGYSPLHF	TGTGCCAGCAGTGAAGGATATTCACCCCTCCACTTT	TRBV25-1	-	TRBJ1-6	-
CASSLGSRESTEAFF	TGTGCCAGCAGCTTAGGGTCCAGGGAGAGCACTGAAGCTTTCTTT	TRBV7-9	-	TRBJ1-1	-
CASSTPGVASQPQHF	TGTGCCAGCAGTACCCCCGGGGTTGCGTCTCAGCCCCAGCATTTT	TRBV28	-	TRBJ1-5	-
CAWSVLAGGTF	TGTGCCTGGAGTGTACTGGCAGGCGGGACCTTC	TRBV30	-	TRBJ1-2	-
CASSGSTDTQYF	TGTGCCAGCAGCGGGAGCACAGATACGCAGTATTTT	TRBV9	-	TRBJ2-3	-
CASSLGAGGIYNEQFF	TGCGCCAGCAGCTTGGGGGCGGGAGGCATCTACAATGAGCAGTTCTTC	TRBV5-1	-	TRBJ2-1	TRBD2
CASSSGWGTGFTEAFF	TGTGCCAGCAGCTCCGGATGGGGGACAGGGTTCACTGAAGCTTTCTTT	TRBV25-1	-	TRBJ1-1	TRBD1